The sample holds one count of the clone carrying this TCR beta chain. What it recognizes is unknown. Sequencing was designed to attain a depth spanning 1 in 200,000 to 1 in 1 million T cells. This table comes from immunoSEQ multiplex PCR, and its TCRdb copy is limited to in-frame clones, with some not included. The sample shows 65,000 to 90,000 clones, approximately 87% of them seen only once. These data are taken from a study of cytotoxic CD8 clonotypes in ibrutinib-treated CLL. General study results and limits: Clonality (at baseline) was higher than in age-matched healthy donors and tracked circulating CD8+ T-cell counts. Sampling time points were not equivalent between sustained-remission and progressing patients. Clonality was elevated at ibrutinib response and had returned toward baseline at progression.

Trimming cost V 3 bases and J 0 bases; bases outside gene matches: 6. The CDR3 length is 17 residues. CDR1 and CDR2 from the germline V gene are SGHDT and YYEEEE. This sample comprised PBMCs, obtained after 24 months of ibrutinib treatment. This chain links TRBV5-6 with TRBJ2-2; 9 nucleotides agree with TRBD2. The clonotype originates from a human donor with chronic lymphocytic leukemia. In DNA form, the CDR3 reads TGTGCCAGCAGCTATAAGTCTAGCGGGGCGAACACCGGGGAGCTGTTTTTT. Its translation: CASSYKSSGANTGELFF.